A single sample is the source of the 29 T cell receptor beta chains below, sequenced in a study of shared clonotypes between healthy human individuals. Clones were sequenced by immunoSEQ multiplex PCR, and TCRdb holds only the in-frame ones, with some missing. The sample carries 1.5 million to 2.5 million clones, about 95% recorded once. It was CD45RO-negative cells, positively selected for CCR7, that made up naive CD8 cells, with terminally differentiated effector memory CD45RA+ cells excluded. The specimen sequenced was naive CD8+ T cells sorted from blood. The receptors were gathered from a man between 18 and 35 years old in good health.

The chain recombines TRBV9 with TRBJ2-2; D not resolved. The CDR3 covers 14 residues. Germline CDR1 and CDR2: SGDLS and YYNGEE. V was shortened by 0 bases and J by 6 bases, with 9 bases between the two germline ends. Here the CDR3 reads CASSVVEVPGELFF. The CDR3 nucleotides are TGTGCCAGCAGCGTAGTTGAGGTCCCCGGGGAGCTGTTTTTT.

This rearrangement joins TRBV10-3 to TRBJ2-3; 11 nucleotides match TRBD2. The CDR3 has 15 amino acids. The trim removed 3 bases at V and 4 bases at J, leaving 3 bases unmatched. Germline V gene lookup returns CDR1 ENHRY and CDR2 SYGVKD. DNA of the CDR3: TGTGCCATCAGTGACCCGGGACTAGCGGCAGATACGCAGTATTTT. This translates into CAISDPGLAADTQYF.

This chain joins TRBV19 and TRBJ2-7; perhaps TRBD2 as D (5 bases). Trimming took off 5 bases at V and 0 bases at J, with 11 bases between the two ends. Germline V lookup: CDR1 LNHDA, CDR2 SQIVND (reference sequence). The CDR3 covers 14 residues. CDR3 protein: CASSWELLSYEQYF. As DNA, the CDR3 is TGTGCCAGTAGTTGGGAGTTACTCTCCTACGAGCAGTACTTC.

V gene TRBV7-9 combines with J gene TRBJ2-7; unclear D gene. This CDR3 has 13 residues. The V gene's germline CDR1 is SEHNR and CDR2 FQNEAQ (reference sequence). Trimming shortened V by 5 bases and J by 0 bases, and 8 bases separated the two germline ends. The CDR3 nucleotides are TGTGCCAGCAGCCCGGAGCCCTCCTACGAGCAGTACTTC. Translation: CASSPEPSYEQYF. The whole variable domain, remainder taken from reference TRBV7-9 and TRBJ2-7, is DTGVSQNPRHKITKRGQNVTFRCDPISEHNRLYWYRQTLGQGPEFLTYFQNEAQLEKSRLLSDRFSAERPKGSFSTLEIQRTEQGDSAMYLCASSPEPSYEQYFGPGTRLTVT.

The chain carries TRBV2 and TRBJ2-5; 7 bases fit TRBD1. CDR3 length: 13 amino acids. V lost 5 bases, J lost 3 bases, and 3 bases stayed unmatched. Germline CDR1 reads SNHLY; CDR2 reads FYNNEI. CDR3 sequence: CASSTGTEETQYF. The CDR3, as DNA: TGTGCCAGCAGTACCGGGACAGAAGAGACCCAGTACTTC.

The chain joins TRBV29-1 to TRBJ2-7; D is uncertain. V lost 7 bases to trimming and J lost 2 bases, with 15 bases between them. The germline V gene encodes CDR1 SQVTM and CDR2 ANQGSEA. The CDR3 loop spans 13 amino acids. CDR3 DNA sequence: TGCAGCGCTCTTTCAGGTAGGACCTACGAGCAGTACTTC. Amino acids: CSALSGRTYEQYF.

The rearrangement uses TRBV30 and TRBJ1-2; possible D gene TRBD1, 5 bases. V lost 3 bases, J lost 0 bases, and 11 bases lay in between. CDR1 GTSNPN and CDR2 SVGIG come from the germline V gene (reference sequence). CDR3 size: 14 residues. The CDR3 DNA follows: TGTGCCTGGAGAAGGGACCGCACTAACTATGGCTACACCTTC. It encodes CAWRRDRTNYGYTF.

This clone came up a few times. The chain links TRBV5-4 to TRBJ2-7; 7 nucleotides line up with TRBD2. V dropped 3 bases and J dropped 1; count of bases not matched to a gene: 10. This CDR3 is 16 amino acids long. Germline lookup yields CDR1 SGHNT and CDR2 YYREEE (reference sequence). The CDR3 sequence: CASSWTGGRRSYEQYF. CDR3 nucleotides: TGTGCCAGCAGCTGGACGGGAGGTAGAAGGTCCTACGAGCAGTACTTC.

The chain joins TRBV9 to TRBJ2-7; perhaps TRBD2 as D (6 bases). V was cut by 0 bases and J by 0 bases, with 13 bases left in between. Germline assignment: CDR1 SGDLS and CDR2 YYNGEE. The CDR3 covers 16 residues. CDR3 sequence reads: CASSVEVSGNSYEQYF. The CDR3 nucleotides read TGTGCCAGCAGCGTAGAGGTTAGCGGCAACTCCTACGAGCAGTACTTC. The whole variable domain, remainder taken from reference TRBV9 and TRBJ2-7, is DSGVTQTPKHLITATGQRVTLRCSPRSGDLSVYWYQQSLDQGLQFLIQYYNGEERAKGNILERFSAQQFPDLHSELNLSSLELGDSALYFCASSVEVSGNSYEQYFGPGTRLTVT.

This chain uses TRBV7-9 with TRBJ2-2; 11 nucleotides align to TRBD2. Germline-derived CDR1 and CDR2 are SEHNR and FQNEAQ (reference sequence). The CDR3 length is 17 residues. After removal of 4 bases from V and 4 bases from J, the junction contained 8 bases not matched to a gene. CDR3 nucleotide sequence: TGTGCCAGCAGCTATCCTAGCGGGGGGCATCCCACCGGGGAGCTGTTTTTT. It is translated as CASSYPSGGHPTGELFF.

This clone was recorded once. The rearrangement links TRBV15 to TRBJ2-1; TRBD2 matches 9 bases. The CDR3 is 16 amino acids. CDR1 is LNHNV, CDR2 YYDKDF, per germline (reference sequence). With 5 bases clipped from V and 2 bases from J, the junction kept 7 bases outside the gene matches. The CDR3 DNA is TGTGCCACCAGCCTACGACTAGCGGCGACCTACAATGAGCAGTTCTTC. The encoded protein is CATSLRLAATYNEQFF.

V is TRBV9 and J is TRBJ2-7, with 10 bases aligning to TRBD2. V lost 4 bases, J lost 0 bases, and 4 bases stayed unmatched. The CDR3 is 15 residues long. CDR1 is SGDLS and CDR2 is YYNGEE in the germline V gene. CDR3 protein: CASSNGLADSYEQYF. CDR3 DNA sequence: TGTGCCAGCAGCAACGGACTAGCGGACTCCTACGAGCAGTACTTC.

The chain combines TRBV30 with TRBJ2-1; 11 bases map to TRBD1. Germline V gene lookup returns CDR1 GTSNPN and CDR2 SVGIG (reference sequence). There are 14 residues in the CDR3. The V segment lost 5 bases and the J segment 9 bases; nucleotides outside the gene matches: 9. CDR3 residues: CAWCRGQGAGEQFF. CDR3 nucleotides: TGTGCCTGGTGTCGCGGACAGGGGGCAGGTGAGCAGTTCTTC.

The rearrangement uses TRBV19 and TRBJ2-7; D assignment may be TRBD1 or TRBD2 (5 bases each). Trimming cost V 6 bases and J 4 bases, with 16 bases left between them. The CDR3 length is 14 residues. Looked up from germline, CDR1 is LNHDA and CDR2 is SQIVND (reference sequence). CDR3 sequence (DNA): TGTGCCAGTAGATACCGGGACGGATTATACGAGCAGTACTTC. It specifies CASRYRDGLYEQYF.

This clone is a singleton in its sample. The sample contains more than one DNA sequence encoding this CDR3. The genes are TRBV6-5 and TRBJ2-7, with 8 bases matching TRBD1. The germline V gene has CDR1 MNHEY and CDR2 SVGAGI. J lost 4 bases, V lost 6 bases, and 5 bases had no gene match. CDR3 length equals 13 residues. The CDR3 DNA sequence: TGTGCCAGCAGACCCGGACAGGGTTACGAGCAGTACTTC. As protein: CASRPGQGYEQYF.

The rearrangement joins TRBV7-2 to TRBJ1-2; the D is unclear. CDR1 and CDR2 (germline): SGHTA, FQGNSA. The CDR3 consists of 13 residues. The ends were cut back, 5 bases at V and 5 bases at J, with 12 bases in the middle. CDR3 nucleotide sequence: TGTGCCAGCAGCCCAAATCTGCTGTATGGCTACACCTTC. Its protein is CASSPNLLYGYTF.

The chain uses TRBV19 and TRBJ1-5, with 9 bases that match TRBD1. Trimming removed 4 bases from V and 2 bases from J; junction bases left unmatched: 6. This CDR3 comprises 16 residues. The germline V gene has CDR1 LNHDA and CDR2 SQIVND (reference sequence). The CDR3 loop is CASSTERTGGNQPQHF. The CDR3 DNA sequence: TGTGCCAGTAGTACCGAGAGGACAGGGGGCAATCAGCCCCAGCATTTT.

J is TRBJ2-3 and V is TRBV4-3, with 9 bases fitting TRBD2. The junction had 4 bases not matched to a gene; V was cut back by 0 bases and J by 0 bases. Germline CDR1 is LGHNA and CDR2 is YSLEER. This CDR3 is 17 amino acids long. The CDR3: CASSQDFTSGSTDTQYF. In nucleotides, the CDR3 is TGCGCCAGCAGCCAAGATTTTACTAGCGGGAGCACAGATACGCAGTATTTT.

The gene calls are TRBV15 and TRBJ2-2; 13 bases are a match to TRBD2. The CDR3 extends over 19 amino acids. The junction had 7 bases not matched to a gene; V was cut back by 0 bases and J by 3 bases. The germline gives CDR1 LNHNV, CDR2 YYDKDF (reference sequence). For the CDR3, the DNA is TGTGCCACCAGCAGAGATTCACTAGCGGGGGGGCTGGACACCGGGGAGCTGTTTTTT. Its protein product is CATSRDSLAGGLDTGELFF.

In the case of this clone: The identical CDR3 is also encoded by other nucleotide sequences in the sample. The rearrangement links TRBV6-5 to TRBJ2-7, with D hard to call. Germline loops: CDR1 MNHEY, CDR2 SVGAGI. V was cut by 2 bases and J by 0 bases, with 5 bases left in between. The length of the CDR3 is 13 residues. Here the CDR3 reads CASSYTSSYEQYF. The CDR3 nucleotides read TGTGCCAGCAGTTACACGTCCTCCTACGAGCAGTACTTC.

V usage is TRBV6-5 and J usage is TRBJ2-1; D not resolved. The germline CDR1 and CDR2 sequences are MNHEY and SVGAGI. Trimming cost V 2 bases and J 5 bases, with 7 bases left between them. The CDR3 runs to 13 residues. This chain's CDR3 is CASSYPENNEQFF. The DNA of the CDR3 is TGTGCCAGCAGTTACCCTGAGAACAATGAGCAGTTCTTC.

CDR3 DNA sequence: TGTGCCAGCAGCGTGGGACTAGCGGGAGGGGAGAGCTCCTACAATGAGCAGTTCTTC. This gives the protein CASSVGLAGGESSYNEQFF. The rearrangement uses TRBV7-9 and TRBJ2-1; TRBD2 matches at 16 bases. Trimming cost V 5 bases and J 0 bases; bases outside gene matches: 7. Germline CDR1 SEHNR, CDR2 FQNEAQ (reference sequence). The CDR3 totals 19 residues.

This chain uses TRBV2 with TRBJ2-7, with D tentatively TRBD1 (6 bases). Trimming left V 6 bases short and J 5 bases short, with 14 bases between. The CDR3 runs to 13 residues. CDR1 SNHLY and CDR2 FYNNEI come from the germline V gene. As DNA, the CDR3 is TGTGCCAGCAGGAAGGGGGAAGTTGACGAGCAGTACTTC. Residues: CASRKGEVDEQYF.

The rearrangement links TRBV2 to TRBJ1-2; tentatively, D is TRBD1 (5 bases). Trimming shortened V by 6 bases and J by 4 bases, and 15 bases separated the two germline ends. The CDR3 consists of 14 residues. The germline gives CDR1 SNHLY, CDR2 FYNNEI. CDR3 sequence: CASSQTTGGYGYTF. CDR3 coding DNA: TGTGCCAGCAGCCAAACGACGGGGGGCTATGGCTACACCTTC.

This chain connects TRBV14 to TRBJ2-1; 9 bases line up with TRBD1. This CDR3 is built from 16 residues. Germline values: CDR1 SGHDN, CDR2 FVKESK. V gave up 4 bases and J gave up 8 bases; unmatched junction bases: 12. CDR3: CASSPDPTGGWDEQFF. CDR3 bases: TGTGCCAGCAGCCCAGACCCGACAGGGGGATGGGATGAGCAGTTCTTC.

The CDR3 is CASTTLMGRQDLNYGYTF. CDR3 DNA sequence: TGTGCCAGCACCACCCTTATGGGCCGGCAAGACCTTAACTATGGCTACACCTTC. The J gene is TRBJ1-2, the V gene TRBV27; D is unclear. V lost 7 bases and J lost 1, with 25 bases in between. The germline CDR1 and CDR2 sequences are MNHEY and SMNVEV (reference sequence). The CDR3 consists of 18 residues.

This chain joins TRBV6-5 and TRBJ2-7; TRBD1 matches 9 bases. V lost 5 bases and J lost 3; bases outside the gene matches: 5. This CDR3 is 14 amino acids long. CDR1 and CDR2 (germline): MNHEY, SVGAGI. DNA for the CDR3: TGTGCCAGCAGTGCAGGACAGGGGTACTACGAGCAGTACTTC. Its translation is CASSAGQGYYEQYF.

The gene calls are TRBV6-5 and TRBJ1-2; 8 bases are shared with TRBD1. There are 14 residues in the CDR3. Looked up from germline, CDR1 is MNHEY and CDR2 is SVGAGI. Losses at the gene ends were 1 base for V and 6 bases for J; bases not matched to a gene: 4. CDR3 sequence (DNA): TGTGCCAGCAGTTACTGGCAGGGGGCAGATGGCTACACCTTC. Protein product: CASSYWQGADGYTF.

CDR3 sequence reads: CASSHSRDGVFYEQYF. The CDR3 region has the DNA TGCGCCAGCAGCCACTCCAGGGACGGGGTCTTCTACGAGCAGTACTTC. This chain connects TRBV4-3 to TRBJ2-7, with D perhaps being TRBD1 or TRBD2 (5 bases each). Germline V CDR1 and CDR2: LGHNA, YSLEER. The CDR3 consists of 16 residues. V lost 3 bases and J lost 3, with 18 bases in between.